The 25 T cell receptor beta chains below all came from one sample that was sequenced in a study of immune cell composition in non-small cell lung cancer. The data were produced by immunoSEQ multiplex PCR, yet TCRdb's version contains in-frame clones alone and is incomplete. This table has 12,000 to 15,000 clones, around three quarters appearing once. Sequenced material: lung tumor tissue. The receptor set was obtained from a human donor with non-small cell lung cancer.

The rearrangement joins TRBV7-2 to TRBJ1-2; a possible D gene is TRBD1 (6 bases). CDR1 is SGHTA, CDR2 FQGNSA, per germline. The length of the CDR3 is 15 residues. Trimming took 2 bases from V and 10 from J, leaving 20 bases between them. This CDR3 is CASSLFAAGEGLYTF. The DNA of the CDR3 is TGTGCCAGCAGCTTATTTGCGGCAGGGGAGGGCCTCTACACCTTC.

This chain links TRBV10-2 with TRBJ1-1, with D maybe TRBD1 (5 bases). Germline V gene lookup returns CDR1 WSHSY and CDR2 SAAADI. This CDR3 has 14 residues. Trimming took 4 bases from V and 4 from J, leaving 13 bases between them. CDR3: CASSGAGLGTEAFF. In nucleotides, the CDR3 is TGCGCCAGCAGTGGGGCAGGGTTGGGCACTGAAGCTTTCTTT.

This clone was observed a handful of times. The chain employs TRBV5-1 and TRBJ2-7, with TRBD2 matching 16 bases. Germline values: CDR1 SGHRS, CDR2 YFSETQ. CDR3 size: 15 residues. After removal of 5 bases from V and 4 bases from J, the junction contained 3 bases not matched to a gene. CDR3 loop: CASRLGLAGGYEQYF. CDR3 nucleotides: TGCGCCAGCAGGCTGGGACTAGCGGGGGGGTACGAGCAGTACTTC. Variable domain in full (rest from reference TRBV5-1 and TRBJ2-7): KAGVTQTPRYLIKTRGQQVTLSCSPISGHRSVSWYQQTPGQGLQFLFEYFSETQRNKGNFPGRFSGRQFSNSRSEMNVSTLELGDSALYLCASRLGLAGGYEQYFGPGTRLTVT.

There are a few counts of this clone. The V gene is TRBV28, the J gene TRBJ2-7, with 11 nucleotides matching TRBD1. CDR1 is MDHEN, CDR2 SYDVKM, per germline. This CDR3 is built from 14 residues. The ends lost 3 bases at V and 11 bases at J; junction bases unmatched: 9. CDR3 amino acids: CASSFRDRGNREYF. CDR3 in DNA: TGTGCCAGCAGTTTCCGGGACAGGGGGAATCGGGAGTACTTC.

In this sample, this clone turned up a few times. V usage is TRBV4-1 and J usage is TRBJ2-2; D might be TRBD2 (5 bases). Germline V CDR1 and CDR2: MGHRA, YSYEKL. The V end was cut by 5 bases, the J end by 0 bases, with 19 bases between. This CDR3 contains 18 residues. The CDR3 nucleotides are TGCGCCAGCAGCTTTCGTCAAAGCGGAGACGCGAACACCGGGGAGCTGTTTTTT. Translation: CASSFRQSGDANTGELFF.

The chain links TRBV4-1 to TRBJ1-2; maybe TRBD1 (5 bases). The CDR3 has 15 residues. Germline CDR1 reads MGHRA; CDR2 reads YSYEKL. Trimming took off 0 bases at V and 3 bases at J, with 11 bases between the two ends. The CDR3 nucleotides are TGCGCCAGCAGCCAAGATCGGCAGGGCTACTATGGCTACACCTTC. Amino acid sequence: CASSQDRQGYYGYTF.

J is TRBJ2-7 and V is TRBV25-1; D might be TRBD1 (5 bases). The germline gives CDR1 MGHDK, CDR2 SYGVNS. The length of the CDR3 is 14 residues. V was shortened by 2 bases and J by 6 bases, with 14 bases between the two germline ends. DNA for the CDR3: TGTGCCAGCAGTGAAACAGGACGAAGGGGCGAGCAGTACTTC. Its translation: CASSETGRRGEQYF.

This chain uses TRBV7-3 with TRBJ2-1; the match to TRBD2 covers 7 bases. In germline, CDR1 is SGHTA, CDR2 FQGTGA. The V and J ends lost 2 bases and 2 bases, in that order; junction bases with no gene match: 6. This CDR3 has 16 amino acids. The CDR3: CASSLQASGPYNEQFF. In DNA, the CDR3 is TGTGCCAGCAGCTTACAAGCTAGCGGCCCCTACAATGAGCAGTTCTTC. Using reference TRBV7-3 and TRBJ2-1 for the parts outside the CDR3, the full variable domain is GAGVSQTPSNKVTEKGKYVELRCDPISGHTALYWYRQSLGQGPEFLIYFQGTGAADDSGLPNDRFFAVRPEGSVSTLKIQRTERGDSAVYLCASSLQASGPYNEQFFGPGTRLTVL.

The rearrangement links TRBV19 to TRBJ2-3, with D tentatively TRBD2 (6 bases). The CDR3 has 17 amino acids. Trimming stripped 6 bases from V and 5 bases from J, with 24 bases between. Germline V gene lookup returns CDR1 LNHDA and CDR2 SQIVND (reference sequence). Written as DNA, the CDR3 is TGTGCCAGTAGCCTTTTGGGAGGCAGGGCCAGAATAGATACGCAGTATTTT. Its protein product is CASSLLGGRARIDTQYF. Using reference TRBV19 and TRBJ2-3 for the parts outside the CDR3, the full variable domain is DGGITQSPKYLFRKEGQNVTLSCEQNLNHDAMYWYRQDPGQGLRLIYYSQIVNDFQKGDIAEGYSVSREKKESFPLTVTSAQKNPTAFYLCASSLLGGRARIDTQYFGPGTRLTVL.

This clone has a single count. The chain uses TRBV7-9 and TRBJ2-1, with 7 positions matching TRBD1. CDR1 and CDR2 (germline): SEHNR, FQNEAQ (reference sequence). Unmatched junction bases numbered 6, after V lost 5 bases and J lost 5 bases. There are 14 residues in the CDR3. As DNA, the CDR3 is TGTGCCAGCAGCACTCGACAGGGCGACAATGAGCAGTTCTTC. Protein sequence: CASSTRQGDNEQFF.

This chain connects TRBV2 to TRBJ2-7; 7 bases match TRBD1. The V and J ends lost 8 bases and 0 bases, in that order; junction bases with no gene match: 4. Germline loops: CDR1 SNHLY, CDR2 FYNNEI. The CDR3 is 13 residues long. CDR3 bases: TGTGCCAGCGGCCGGGACAGCTCCTACGAGCAGTACTTC. Protein sequence: CASGRDSSYEQYF.

The chain is built from TRBV11-2 and TRBJ2-1; 8 nucleotides match TRBD1. This CDR3 is built from 12 residues. The junction had 2 bases not matched to a gene; V was cut back by 8 bases and J by 5 bases. Germline V lookup: CDR1 SGHAT, CDR2 FQNNGV. CDR3 DNA sequence: TGTGCCAGCGACAGGGGCGACAATGAGCAGTTCTTC. Protein product: CASDRGDNEQFF.

This chain uses TRBV6-5 with TRBJ1-4; the D gene is possibly TRBD1 (5 bases). Deletions cut 2 bases from V and 5 bases from J, with 12 bases between. There are 15 residues in the CDR3. Germline V gene lookup returns CDR1 MNHEY and CDR2 SVGAGI. The CDR3, as DNA: TGTGCCAGCAGTTACGGGGGGAGTGGGAATGAAAAACTGTTTTTT. Its protein product is CASSYGGSGNEKLFF.

The genes are TRBV7-2 and TRBJ1-1; a weak D match, TRBD1 (5 bases). The CDR3 loop spans 14 amino acids. V was pared by 0 bases and J by 5 bases, with 10 bases between. CDR1 and CDR2 from the germline V gene are SGHTA and FQGNSA. The CDR3 nucleotides read TGTGCCAGCAGCTTAGCCTCAGGGCGAACTGAAGCTTTCTTT. It is translated as CASSLASGRTEAFF.

This clone has more than one count but fewer than ten. V usage is TRBV6-4 and J usage is TRBJ1-4, with 8 positions matching TRBD1. Losses at the gene ends were 2 bases for V and 10 bases for J; bases not matched to a gene: 9. Germline CDR1 reads MRHNA; CDR2 reads SNTAGT. CDR3 length equals 15 residues. The CDR3 nucleotides read TGTGCCAGCAGTGACACGGACAGGGATCGCGTAAAACTGTTTTTT. Protein product: CASSDTDRDRVKLFF.

The rearrangement links TRBV5-1 to TRBJ1-1; no definite D call. CDR3 length equals 14 residues. V shed 1 base and J shed 0 bases, with 7 bases lying between them. CDR1 is SGHRS, CDR2 YFSETQ, per germline. The CDR3 protein is CASSLSTVNTEAFF. The CDR3 nucleotides are TGCGCCAGCAGCTTGTCTACGGTGAACACTGAAGCTTTCTTT.

The chain couples TRBV5-5 to TRBJ2-5, with TRBD2 matching 10 bases. The CDR3 is 15 residues long. Germline-derived CDR1 and CDR2 are SGHKS and YYEKEE (reference sequence). V shed 1 base and J 5 bases; nucleotides not matched to a gene: 5. The CDR3 DNA follows: TGTGCCAGCAGCTTGAGCGGGGGGGCGGGGGAGACCCAGTACTTC. This sequence encodes CASSLSGGAGETQYF.

V gene TRBV7-2 combines with J gene TRBJ2-3; 13 bases align to TRBD2. CDR1 and CDR2 (germline): SGHTA, FQGNSA. This CDR3 is 18 amino acids long. Trimming removed 5 bases from V and 0 bases from J; junction bases left unmatched: 8. This CDR3 reads CASSQATSGRPSTDTQYF. In DNA, the CDR3 is TGTGCCAGCAGCCAAGCGACTAGCGGGAGGCCCAGCACAGATACGCAGTATTTT.

This chain uses TRBV6-6 with TRBJ1-3; D unclear. The germline V gene encodes CDR1 MNHNY and CDR2 SVGAGI (reference sequence). The ends were cut back, 8 bases at V and 0 bases at J, with 14 bases in the middle. The CDR3 runs 15 residues. The CDR3: CASCHSAVSGNTIYF. CDR3 bases: TGTGCCAGCTGCCACAGTGCTGTCTCTGGAAACACCATATATTTT.

This chain uses TRBV7-2 with TRBJ2-3; 13 nucleotides match TRBD2. V was pared by 1 base and J by 2 bases, with 6 bases of the junction left unmatched. CDR3 length equals 18 residues. Germline V lookup: CDR1 SGHTA, CDR2 FQGNSA. The CDR3 sequence: CASSLGLLAGGLTDTQYF. Here the CDR3 DNA reads TGTGCCAGCAGCTTAGGACTACTAGCGGGGGGGCTCACAGATACGCAGTATTTT.

V and J are TRBV4-3 and TRBJ2-1; 8 bases agree with TRBD1. In germline, CDR1 is LGHNA, CDR2 YSLEER. V lost 3 bases, J lost 2 bases, and 3 bases stayed unmatched. This CDR3 comprises 15 residues. CDR3 protein: CASSQDRAPYNEQFF. DNA for the CDR3: TGCGCCAGCAGCCAGGACAGGGCACCCTACAATGAGCAGTTCTTC.

This clone was recorded once. J is TRBJ2-1 and V is TRBV5-4; D remains ambiguous. Germline assignment: CDR1 SGHNT and CDR2 YYREEE (reference sequence). Trimming stripped 0 bases from V and 10 bases from J, with 11 bases between. This CDR3 comprises 13 residues. Written as DNA, the CDR3 is TGTGCCAGCAGCTTGGGAACACCGCTGGAGCAGTTCTTC. Translating it yields CASSLGTPLEQFF.

J is TRBJ2-7 and V is TRBV11-2; 8 bases are shared with TRBD2. CDR1 is SGHAT, CDR2 FQNNGV, per germline. Losses at the gene ends were 2 bases for V and 3 bases for J; bases not matched to a gene: 9. CDR3 length: 16 residues. Here the CDR3 DNA reads TGTGCCAGCAGCTTACGAGGGGCTAGCGGGTACTACGAGCAGTACTTC. Its translation is CASSLRGASGYYEQYF.

This clone was recorded only once. The CDR3: CASSKTGTTPGELFF. The CDR3 nucleotides are TGTGCCAGCAGCAAAACCGGGACTACTCCCGGGGAGCTGTTTTTT. The chain uses TRBV4-2 and TRBJ2-2, with 7 bases lining up with TRBD2. The germline V gene has CDR1 LGHNA and CDR2 YNFKEQ. This CDR3 region has 15 residues. Trimming at V came to 5 bases and at J to 6 bases, leaving 9 bases not matched to a gene.

In this sample, this clone turned up a few times. The rearrangement joins TRBV5-8 to TRBJ1-2; D may be TRBD1 (6 bases). Germline V lookup: CDR1 SGHTS, CDR2 YDEGEE. Trimming removed 0 bases at V and 2 bases at J, with 8 bases between. This CDR3 contains 14 residues. The CDR3 sequence is CASSLAGTNYGYTF. The CDR3 DNA reads TGTGCCAGCAGCTTGGCCGGGACAAACTATGGCTACACCTTC. Together with reference TRBV5-8 and TRBJ1-2, the CDR3 gives the full variable domain: EAGVTQSPTHLIKTRGQQATLRCSPISGHTSVYWYQQALGLGLQFLLWYDEGEERNRGNFPPRFSGRQFPNYSSELNVNALELEDSALYLCASSLAGTNYGYTFGSGTRLTVV.